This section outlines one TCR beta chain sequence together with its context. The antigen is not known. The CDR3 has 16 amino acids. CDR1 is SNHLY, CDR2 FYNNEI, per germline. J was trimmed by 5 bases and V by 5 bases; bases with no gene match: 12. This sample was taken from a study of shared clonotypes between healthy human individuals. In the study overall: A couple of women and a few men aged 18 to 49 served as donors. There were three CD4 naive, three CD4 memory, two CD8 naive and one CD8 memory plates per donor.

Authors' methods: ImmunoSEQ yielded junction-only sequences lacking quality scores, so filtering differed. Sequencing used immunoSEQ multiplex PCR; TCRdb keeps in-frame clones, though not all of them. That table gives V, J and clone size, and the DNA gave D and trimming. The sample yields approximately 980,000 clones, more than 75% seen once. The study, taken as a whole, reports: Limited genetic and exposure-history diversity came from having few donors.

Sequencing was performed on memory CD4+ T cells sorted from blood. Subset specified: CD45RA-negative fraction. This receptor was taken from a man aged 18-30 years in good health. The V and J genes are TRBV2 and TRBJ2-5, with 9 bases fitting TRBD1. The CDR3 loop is CASSPGQGVGGETQYF. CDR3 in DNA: TGTGCCAGCAGTCCGGGACAGGGCGTGGGTGGCGAGACCCAGTACTTC.